The rows below give T cell receptor beta chains drawn from one sample of a study of T cells in Graves' hyperthyroidism and ophthalmopathy. TCRdb reanalysed the multiplex PCR reads using MiXCR and keeps one entry per CDR3 protein. Of under 350,000 distinct CDR3 sequences in the sample, approximately 18% were seen once. Material for sequencing was blood. The receptors derive from a woman between 50 and 59 years old with Graves' hyperthyroidism. Each CDR3 is given with its conserved first and last residue. D genes are given only for firm matches. Clone size appears in some rows only: once, few, many, or a class for an expanded clone.

NA	TRBV28	NA	TRBJ2-3	TGTGCCAGCAGTTTCCGACAACGCACAGATACGCAGTATTTT	CASSFRQRTDTQYF
NA	TRBV11-2	NA	TRBJ2-1	TGTGCCAGCAGCCAAGATCCGGGTTACAATGAGCAGTTCTTC	CASSQDPGYNEQFF
NA	TRBV5-1	TRBD2	TRBJ2-3	TGCGCCAGCAGCCCCGGACTAGCCCACACAGATACGCAGTATTTT	CASSPGLAHTDTQYF
NA	TRBV30	NA	TRBJ2-2	TGTGCCGGAAGTTGGCAGGGGAACACCGGGGAGCAGTTTTTT	CAGSWQGNTGEQFF
NA	TRBV6-2/TRBV6-3	NA	TRBJ1-6	TGTGCCAGCAGTTACGAGGCTACAGGGAAGGCACCCCTCCACTTT	CASSYEATGKAPLHF
NA	TRBV6-1	TRBD2	TRBJ2-1	TGTGCCACCAGTGATTTGCGGGCGGGACTATACAATGAGCAGTTCTTC	CATSDLRAGLYNEQFF
NA	TRBV25-1	TRBD2	TRBJ2-5	TGTGCCAGCGGGCTAGCGGGAGTTGAGACCCAGTACTTC	CASGLAGVETQYF
NA	TRBV30	NA	TRBJ1-6	TGTGCCTGGAGTGTATACTATTCACCCCTCCACTTT	CAWSVYYSPLHF
many	TRBV7-3	NA	TRBJ1-1	TGTGCCAGCAGCTTAAGCCCGGGGGCGGTCACTGAAGCTTTCTTT	CASSLSPGAVTEAFF
NA	TRBV20-1	TRBD1	TRBJ1-2	TGCAGTGCTAGGAGCGCCGGACAGGGGGCCTATGGCTACACCTTC	CSARSAGQGAYGYTF
many	TRBV2	NA	TRBJ1-5	TGTGCCAGCCGAATTGCTCAGCCCCAGCATTTT	CASRIAQPQHF
many	TRBV2	TRBD2	TRBJ2-1	TGTGCCAGCAGCCAACTAGCGGGAGGACACAATGAGCAGTTCTTC	CASSQLAGGHNEQFF
many	TRBV6-5	TRBD2	TRBJ2-7	TGTGCCAGCAGTTACGGGGAGGGGAGCTCCTACGAGCAGTACTTC	CASSYGEGSSYEQYF
NA	TRBV6-2/TRBV6-3	NA	TRBJ2-5	TGTGCCAGCAGTTACCGACCGGGACACCAAGAGGAGGAGACCCAGTACTTC	CASSYRPGHQEEETQYF
NA	TRBV7-9	NA	TRBJ2-2	TGTGCCAGCAGCTTAGTGTCGCTGGCCGGGGAGCTGTTTTTT	CASSLVSLAGELFF
NA	TRBV3-1	NA	TRBJ2-5	TGTGCCAGCAGCGATGGGTGGGGGGCCCTCGCCGGGACCCAGTACTTC	CASSDGWGALAGTQYF
NA	TRBV6-2/TRBV6-3	NA	TRBJ1-5	TGTGCCAGCACAGGGGACAATCAGCCCCAGCATTTT	CASTGDNQPQHF
many	TRBV20-1	NA	TRBJ2-7	TGCAGTGCTAGAGACACCGCCAGGGATCTCTACGAGCAGTACTTC	CSARDTARDLYEQYF
many	TRBV18	TRBD1	TRBJ1-4	TGTGCCAGCTCGCGGCTCCTACAGGGGACTAATGAAAAACTGTTTTTT	CASSRLLQGTNEKLFF
NA	TRBV7-2	TRBD1	TRBJ1-1	TGTGCCAGCAGCCCCGATGCAGGGGGCGAAGCTTTCTTT	CASSPDAGGEAFF
NA	TRBV7-3	TRBD1	TRBJ2-6	TGTGCCAGCAGCTCGGGACAGACGATCTCTGGGGCCAACGTCCTGACTTTC	CASSSGQTISGANVLTF
NA	TRBV2	TRBD2	TRBJ2-1	TGTGCCAGCAGTGAAAAGCGGGAGTTCTACAATGAGCAGTTCTTC	CASSEKREFYNEQFF
few	TRBV5-4	NA	TRBJ2-1	TGTGCCAGCAGCTTGGGGAGGGGCAGAGACAATGAGCAGTTCTTC	CASSLGRGRDNEQFF
NA	TRBV19	NA	TRBJ1-6	TGTGCCAGTAGTGAGGGGGGTAGTGATTCACCCCTCCACTTT	CASSEGGSDSPLHF
many	TRBV28	NA	TRBJ1-5	TGTGCCAGCAGTTTTCAGGCGAGGGAGCCCCAGCATTTT	CASSFQAREPQHF
NA	TRBV7-9	NA	TRBJ1-1	TGTGCCAGCAGGCAGGCGGGGGGGAACACTGAAGCTTTCTTT	CASRQAGGNTEAFF
NA	TRBV28	TRBD2	TRBJ2-2	TGTGCCAGCAGCTTTAGCGGGAGGGTTAGAAAGAACACCGGGGAGCTGTTTTTT	CASSFSGRVRKNTGELFF
NA	TRBV2	TRBD1	TRBJ2-7	TGTGCCAGCATAGGACAGGCCTACGAGCAGTACTTC	CASIGQAYEQYF
many	TRBV6-1	TRBD1	TRBJ2-5	TGTGCCAGCAGCCAGGGACAGCTCCGGACCCAGTACTTC	CASSQGQLRTQYF
NA	TRBV7-2	NA	TRBJ2-1	TGTGCCAGCAGCTTACCTACGCGCGGTGAGCAGGTCCGTCCCAAGCGAGATGAGCAGTTCTTC	CASSLPTRGEQVRPKRDEQFF
many	TRBV6-2/TRBV6-3	TRBD1	TRBJ1-6	TGTGCCAGCAGACGCGGACAGGACTATAATTCACCCCTCCACTTT	CASRRGQDYNSPLHF
NA	TRBV20-1	TRBD1	TRBJ2-1	TGCAGTGCTTGGGGAGACAGGGATAAGAATTCCTACAATGAGCAGTTCTTC	CSAWGDRDKNSYNEQFF
NA	TRBV3-1	NA	TRBJ2-1	TGTGCCAGCAGCCAAGCGGGCGACTCCTACAATGAGCAGTTCTTC	CASSQAGDSYNEQFF
NA	TRBV12-3/TRBV12-4	TRBD1	TRBJ2-1	TGTGCCAGCAGTTTAGGGGGGACAGGGCTTTGGGAGCAGTTCTTC	CASSLGGTGLWEQFF
many	TRBV2	NA	TRBJ2-1	TGTGCCAGCACCTCCCGGTTGGGGATCTCCTACAATGAGCAGTTCTTC	CASTSRLGISYNEQFF
few	TRBV11-2	NA	TRBJ2-5	TGTGCCAGCAGCGCCGAAGCGCAGGTTGGGGTCCAGTACTTC	CASSAEAQVGVQYF
NA	TRBV7-8	TRBD1	TRBJ1-1	TGTGCCAGCAGCTGGGGACAGGGGGCGGACACTGAAGCTTTCTTT	CASSWGQGADTEAFF
NA	TRBV19	NA	TRBJ1-2	TGTGCCAGTACAAACCGCCGCCCTTCTAACTATGGCTACACCTTC	CASTNRRPSNYGYTF
NA	TRBV5-1	NA	TRBJ2-2	TGCGCCAGCAGCATCACACAGGAAAGCACCGGGGAGCTGTTTTTT	CASSITQESTGELFF
few	TRBV6-1	NA	TRBJ1-5	TGTGCCAGCAGACCATATAGCAATCAGCCCCAGCATTTT	CASRPYSNQPQHF
NA	TRBV20-1	TRBD1	TRBJ1-1	TGCAGTGCTAGAAGTAGCAGGGGGGTGGACACTGAAGCTTTCTTT	CSARSSRGVDTEAFF
few	TRBV19	NA	TRBJ1-1	TGTGCCAGTAGTACCTACCGCCGAACTGAAGCTTTCTTT	CASSTYRRTEAFF
few	TRBV30	NA	TRBJ1-6	TGTGCCTGGGCCTCGGCAGGGGATTCACCCCTCCACTTT	CAWASAGDSPLHF
NA	TRBV6-1	NA	TRBJ2-2	TGTGCCAGCAGTAAGACACGACAGAACACCGGGGAGCTGTTTTTT	CASSKTRQNTGELFF
many	TRBV3-1	NA	TRBJ2-5	TGTGCCAGCAGCCTGAGGGGGACAGAGACCCAGTACTTC	CASSLRGTETQYF
few	TRBV7-9	TRBD1	TRBJ1-3	TGTGCCAGCAGCTTAGGGGACAGGGTAGTAGGAAACACCATATATTTT	CASSLGDRVVGNTIYF
many	TRBV28	NA	TRBJ1-4	TGTGCCAGCAGTAGCCAAGCAACTAATGAAAAACTGTTTTTT	CASSSQATNEKLFF
NA	TRBV7-3	TRBD2	TRBJ2-3	TGTGCCAGCAGCTTCGCTAGCGGGGGGGCGAATACGCAGTATTTT	CASSFASGGANTQYF
many	TRBV2	NA	TRBJ2-7	TGTGCCAGCAGTGAGGGTGACAATTACGGGGAGCGGTACTTC	CASSEGDNYGERYF
NA	TRBV6-1	TRBD1	TRBJ2-7	TGTGCCAGCAGTGACTTGGACAGGAACTACGAGCAGTACTTC	CASSDLDRNYEQYF
many	TRBV5-1	TRBD2	TRBJ2-5	TGCGCCAGCAGCTCCTCAGGACTAGCCCACCAAGAGACCCAGTACTTC	CASSSSGLAHQETQYF
many	TRBV10-1	TRBD1	TRBJ2-1	TGCGCCAGCAGCAGGACAGGGGGCCGTGAGCAGTTCTTC	CASSRTGGREQFF
NA	TRBV7-9	NA	TRBJ1-1	TGTGCCAGCAGCTTAGCCGGGTTGGCGAGCGCTGAAGCTTTCTTT	CASSLAGLASAEAFF
NA	TRBV10-1	NA	TRBJ1-1	TGCGCCAGCAGTGAGAGCCGGGACCTAGGGAACACTGAAGCTTTCTTT	CASSESRDLGNTEAFF
NA	TRBV6-1	TRBD1	TRBJ2-3	TGTGCCTCGGGGAGGGGAAGGACAGGGGGCACAGATACGCAGTATTTT	CASGRGRTGGTDTQYF
NA	TRBV18	NA	TRBJ1-3	TGTGCCAGCTCCCAAGGGGCCGGTTACACCATATATTTT	CASSQGAGYTIYF
NA	TRBV5-4	TRBD2	TRBJ2-3	TGTGCCAGCAGTCGAACATTAGCGGGAGTCGGGGCGGGTACGCAGTATTTT	CASSRTLAGVGAGTQYF
once	TRBV6-1	NA	TRBJ1-2	TGTGCCGGACGGGGGGAGGCGGATGGCTACACCTTC	CAGRGEADGYTF
NA	TRBV7-9	NA	TRBJ1-1	TGTGCCAGCAGCCCTATTGGACTGTACACTGAAGCTTTCTTT	CASSPIGLYTEAFF